A single TCR beta chain is shown here with its context. Its antigen is not identified. This specimen comes from a study of shared clonotypes between healthy human individuals. Whole-study findings and limits: The study found roughly 5% of naive CD4 clonotypes shared across a handful of donors.

CD4+ cells were split into CD45RA+ naive and CD45RA-negative memory subsets. Libraries were prepared by immunoSEQ multiplex PCR; TCRdb keeps only in-frame clonotypes and omits some of them. The data hold over 2 million clones, with around 92% observed a single time. Input material: naive CD4+ T cells from PBMCs. The subset here: CD45RA+ positively selected. This receptor was obtained from a man aged 18 to 30 in good health. Some clones in this sample may be carry-over from other donors' samples.

CDR3 loop: CASSELRGDYGYTF. DNA of the CDR3: TGTGCCAGCAGTGAACTTCGGGGTGACTATGGCTACACCTTC. This chain uses TRBV6-1 with TRBJ1-2; D ambiguous. The germline V gene encodes CDR1 MNHNS and CDR2 SASEGT. Trimming cost V 2 bases and J 3 bases, with 10 bases left between them. The CDR3 has 14 residues.